This T cell receptor beta chain was obtained from a study of metastatic and nonmetastatic thyroid tumors. Patients underwent thyroid surgery, and none had received any treatment before it. This clone was counted at least ten times. This CDR3 has 14 residues. Trimming cost V 4 bases and J 2 bases; bases outside gene matches: 2. Germline values: CDR1 SQVTM, CDR2 ANQGSEA. How the authors handled the data: Clinicopathological groups differed in CDR3, with these differences serving to build a distant-metastasis classifier for papillary thyroid cancer. TCRdb called clones again from the PCR reads with MiXCR. The V and J calls and clone size are TCRdb's, not the authors'. This sample carries just under 60,000 clones, roughly 16% of them seen once, and the ten largest clones take about 9.4%.

The sequenced sample was blood. The source of this sequence is a male donor with papillary thyroid cancer or a benign thyroid nodule (not recorded which). Some clones in this sample may be carry-over from other donors' samples. The chain combines TRBV29-1 with TRBJ2-1, with 10 bases aligning to TRBD2. CDR3 sequence (DNA): TGCAGCGTTGGGACTAGCGGAGCCTACAATGAGCAGTTCTTC. Translated: CSVGTSGAYNEQFF.